Given below is one TCR beta chain in context. Germline assignment: CDR1 ENHRY and CDR2 SYGVKD. The CDR3 totals 15 residues. V lost 3 bases to trimming and J lost 3 bases, with 14 bases between them. The RNA input was roughly 0.45 to 1 ug, and it was reverse transcribed with random hexamers. TCRdb reprocessed the immunoSEQ multiplex PCR reads with MiXCR, giving one entry per CDR3 protein. The table has over 350,000 distinct CDR3 sequences, 85% seen once; the top ten hold under 0.15%. The sample is drawn from a study of CD8 T cells in Susac syndrome. The sequence derives from a human donor with multiple sclerosis. The chain combines TRBV10-3 with TRBJ1-2, with D hard to call. The sequenced sample consisted of CD8+ T cells from PBMCs. CDR3 sequence reads: CAISESFGLDYGYTF. As DNA, the CDR3 is TGTGCCATCAGTGAAAGTTTTGGCCTGGACTATGGCTACACCTTC.